The rows below give T cell receptor beta chains drawn from one sample of a study of shared clonotypes between healthy human individuals. Repertoires were generated with immunoSEQ multiplex PCR, while TCRdb's copy carries only in-frame clones and drops some. The table lists some 2 million clones, roughly 94% of them singletons. The sample consisted of naive CD4+ T cells sorted from blood. All receptors derive from a man aged 18 to 29 in good health. CDR3s leave out the opening cysteine and the closing phenylalanine or tryptophan. Fields, in order: V gene, J gene, CDR3 protein.

V: TRBV7-9; J: TRBJ2-3; CDR3: ASSTGTSGRSLRPDTQY
V: TRBV5-1; J: TRBJ2-2; CDR3: ASGAGGAGELF
V: TRBV19; J: TRBJ1-2; CDR3: ASNREGQGFRYYGYT
V: TRBV6-1; J: TRBJ2-1; CDR3: ASSGLAWNEQF
V: TRBV18; J: TRBJ1-1; CDR3: ASSPVVPGGTEAF
V: TRBV10-3; J: TRBJ2-1; CDR3: ATGTSGNEQF
V: TRBV28; J: TRBJ2-5; CDR3: ASSEYQETQY
V: TRBV11-2; J: TRBJ2-5; CDR3: ASSLGGRGRETQY
V: TRBV5-1; J: TRBJ2-7; CDR3: ASSLEPGQPYEQY
V: TRBV7-2; J: TRBJ1-6; CDR3: ASSLGGPGLSSYNSPLH
V: TRBV7-2; J: TRBJ2-1; CDR3: ASSLPPRLGNNEQF
V: TRBV29-1; J: TRBJ2-1; CDR3: SVGEWGQGNEQF
V: TRBV4-1; J: TRBJ2-7; CDR3: ASSQVRDLFEQY
V: TRBV19; J: TRBJ1-2; CDR3: ASSIGKGSSYGYT
V: TRBV2; J: TRBJ2-1; CDR3: ASSDRVGEQF
V: TRBV6-5; J: TRBJ2-4; CDR3: ASSYSGGRWDIQY
V: TRBV25-1; J: TRBJ2-5; CDR3: ASSEHHQETQY
V: TRBV7-2; J: TRBJ1-2; CDR3: ASSSNEGWRGYT
V: TRBV28; J: TRBJ1-2; CDR3: ASGPGSTGYT
V: TRBV7-9; J: TRBJ1-1; CDR3: ASSSSEGTGIMNTEAF
V: TRBV11-2; J: TRBJ1-3; CDR3: ASSSNRFGNTIY
V: TRBV2; J: TRBJ2-5; CDR3: ASSGGHKETQY
V: TRBV5-4; J: TRBJ1-1; CDR3: ASSQAPGPDTEAF
V: TRBV21-1; J: TRBJ2-7; CDR3: ASSIGTGASGGYEQY
V: TRBV2; J: TRBJ2-2; CDR3: ASMEGKANTGELF
V: TRBV7-2; J: TRBJ2-2; CDR3: ASSPGLRDPGELF
V: TRBV7-2; J: TRBJ2-5; CDR3: ASTLYQETQY
V: TRBV11-3; J: TRBJ1-5; CDR3: ASSCTGTVLYSNQPQH
V: TRBV7-2; J: TRBJ1-5; CDR3: ASSLGIVNQPQH
V: TRBV27; J: TRBJ2-7; CDR3: ASRTSPTYEQY
V: TRBV10-3; J: TRBJ2-7; CDR3: AISSTETSYEQY
V: TRBV19; J: TRBJ2-6; CDR3: ASSRTIPSGANVLT
V: TRBV6-1; J: TRBJ1-2; CDR3: ASSEAVPYGYT
V: TRBV28; J: TRBJ1-3; CDR3: ASSGSHSPTIY
V: TRBV6-6; J: TRBJ2-2; CDR3: AILQRLANIGELF
V: TRBV4-3; J: .; CDR3: ASSRNTGDPYEQY
V: TRBV30; J: TRBJ2-2; CDR3: AWRPGTRFFLVTGELF
V: TRBV27; J: TRBJ1-2; CDR3: AKSLTGENYGYT
V: TRBV6-1; J: TRBJ1-6; CDR3: ASSAQGSSPLH
V: TRBV27; J: TRBJ2-2; CDR3: ASSGTSDTGELF
V: TRBV30; J: TRBJ2-3; CDR3: AWSVGRVNTDTQY
V: TRBV9; J: TRBJ1-5; CDR3: ASSVGPNQPQH
V: TRBV30; J: TRBJ1-6; CDR3: AWSLTDYNSPLH
V: TRBV7-9; J: TRBJ1-5; CDR3: ASSLQGGGKGNQPQH
V: TRBV18; J: TRBJ1-1; CDR3: ASSPPRGGTEAF
V: TRBV5-1; J: TRBJ2-7; CDR3: ASSLGAGEQY
V: TRBV18; J: TRBJ2-7; CDR3: ASSPPGGLASSYEQY
V: TRBV18; J: TRBJ2-7; CDR3: ASSLGGREQY
V: TRBV5-4; J: TRBJ2-3; CDR3: ASSTGQGSDTQY
V: TRBV5-4; J: TRBJ2-7; CDR3: ASSLRGRDLGYEQY